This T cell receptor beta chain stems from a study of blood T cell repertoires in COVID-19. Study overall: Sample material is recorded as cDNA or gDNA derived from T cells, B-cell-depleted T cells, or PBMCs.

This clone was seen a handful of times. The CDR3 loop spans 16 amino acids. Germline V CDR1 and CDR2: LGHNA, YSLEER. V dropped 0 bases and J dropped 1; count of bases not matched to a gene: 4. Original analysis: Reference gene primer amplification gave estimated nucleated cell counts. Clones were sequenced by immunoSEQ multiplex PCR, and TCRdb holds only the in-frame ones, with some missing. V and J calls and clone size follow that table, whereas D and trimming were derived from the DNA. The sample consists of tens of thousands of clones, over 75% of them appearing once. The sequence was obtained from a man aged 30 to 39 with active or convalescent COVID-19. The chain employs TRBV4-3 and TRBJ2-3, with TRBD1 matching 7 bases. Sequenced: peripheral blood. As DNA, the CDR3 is TGCGCCAGCAGCCAAGAGCGTACAGGGGGCACAGATACGCAGTATTTT. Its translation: CASSQERTGGTDTQYF.